The 5 T cell receptor beta chains below come from one sample, sequenced in a study of identical twins. TCRdb called the 5' RACE reads again in MiXCR, with one record for every CDR3 protein. The sample records 200,000 to 300,000 distinct CDR3 sequences, about 10% being singletons. Sequenced sample: memory T cells sorted from blood. The receptors were sampled from a man between 45 and 60 years old in good health.

This rearrangement joins TRBV28 to TRBJ1-4, with D maybe TRBD1 (6 bases). The CDR3 has 14 amino acids. Germline lookup yields CDR1 MDHEN and CDR2 SYDVKM. Trimming stripped 5 bases from V and 8 bases from J, with 15 bases between. The CDR3 bases are TGTGCCAGCAGTACGACAGGAGCGATGGAAAAACTGTTTTTT. Translated: CASSTTGAMEKLFF.

This clonotype was recorded a few times. V is TRBV5-1 and J is TRBJ2-5; 8 bases match TRBD2. This CDR3 region has 15 residues. Germline-derived CDR1 and CDR2 are SGHRS and YFSETQ. With V trimmed by 5 bases and J by 5 bases, 11 bases remained unmatched. CDR3 bases: TGCGCCAGCAGACTTAGCGGGGACCTAAGTGAGACCCAGTACTTC. It is translated as CASRLSGDLSETQYF.

The rearrangement joins TRBV24-1 to TRBJ1-5; no firm D call. The closer fit of TRBJ2-3 to the DNA end suggests the J call may be wrong. The V gene's germline CDR1 is KGHDR and CDR2 SFDVKD. CDR3 size: 13 residues. The CDR3 DNA reads as TGTGCCACCAGTGACAACAAAGATTGGCCCCAGTATTTT. It yields the protein CATSDNKDWPQYF.

This clonotype was detected ten times or more. The CDR3 nucleotides are TGTGCCAGCAGCGCCGGACAGATTAGCACAGATACGCAGTATTTT. This gives the protein CASSAGQISTDTQYF. The chain links TRBV27 to TRBJ2-3; tentative D call: TRBD1 (6 bases). The CDR3 runs 15 residues. Germline CDR1 and CDR2: MNHEY and SMNVEV (reference sequence). The V end lost 6 bases, the J end lost 0 bases, and 13 bases lay between the germline ends.

In this sample, this clonotype turned up a few times. V is TRBV29-1 and J is TRBJ2-3, with TRBD2 matching over 11 bases. The length of the CDR3 is 16 residues. CDR1 and CDR2 from the germline V gene are SQVTM and ANQGSEA. V shed 0 bases, J shed 0 bases, and the junction held 2 bases outside the gene matches. The CDR3 DNA sequence: TGCAGCGTTGAAGATCGACTAGCGGGGAGCACAGATACGCAGTATTTT. This encodes CSVEDRLAGSTDTQYF.